This entry lists 24 T cell receptor beta chains sequenced from one sample in a study of blood T cell repertoires in COVID-19. TCRdb's table, derived via immunoSEQ multiplex PCR, lists solely in-frame clones and lacks some. Altogether about 95,000 clones are present, 84% being singletons, with the ten largest covering approximately 22%. The material sequenced was peripheral blood. These receptors all come from a human donor in a cohort sampled during active COVID-19.

The chain links TRBV10-1 to TRBJ2-6, with a possible D match to TRBD2 (6 bases). There are 14 residues in the CDR3. CDR1 is WNHNN, CDR2 SYGVQD, per germline (reference sequence). Trimming removed 8 bases from V and 4 bases from J, with 12 bases in between. The DNA of the CDR3 is TGCGCCAGCTCTCCGGCGGGAGGGGCCAACGTCCTGACTTTC. Protein: CASSPAGGANVLTF.

The chain couples TRBV28 to TRBJ1-2, with a possible D match to TRBD1 (6 bases). The CDR3 runs 13 residues. The germline V gene encodes CDR1 MDHEN and CDR2 SYDVKM. V lost 6 bases and J 6 bases, leaving 14 bases between the germline ends. The CDR3 here is CASRLTGTDGYTF. For the CDR3, the DNA is TGTGCCAGCAGGTTGACAGGCACCGATGGCTACACCTTC.

This chain connects TRBV6-5 to TRBJ1-6; unclear D gene. Trimming left V 2 bases short and J 6 bases short, with 11 bases between. The CDR3 sequence is 15 residues long. Germline loops: CDR1 MNHEY, CDR2 SVGAGI. Here the CDR3 reads CASSYAESGNSPLHF. The CDR3 DNA follows: TGTGCCAGCAGTTACGCGGAGTCCGGTAATTCACCCCTCCACTTT.

This chain joins TRBV6-1 and TRBJ2-7, with a weak D call TRBD2 (5 bases). Deletions cut 2 bases from V and 2 bases from J, with 19 bases between. The germline V gene encodes CDR1 MNHNS and CDR2 SASEGT. The CDR3 runs to 17 residues. CDR3 loop: CASSESFIGGYPYEQYF. In DNA, the CDR3 is TGTGCCAGCAGTGAATCGTTTATCGGCGGGTACCCCTACGAGCAGTACTTC.

V gene TRBV28 combines with J gene TRBJ2-1; 7 bases are shared with TRBD1. The CDR3 covers 17 residues. With 5 bases clipped from V and 0 bases from J, the junction kept 10 bases outside the gene matches. Germline lookup yields CDR1 MDHEN and CDR2 SYDVKM. The CDR3 DNA follows: TGTGCCAGCAGTCTCCCGACAGGGTGGAGCTCCTACAATGAGCAGTTCTTC. Protein sequence: CASSLPTGWSSYNEQFF. The full variable domain, with the rest looked up from reference TRBV28 and TRBJ2-1, is DVKVTQSSRYLVKRTGEKVFLECVQDMDHENMFWYRQDPGLGLRLIYFSYDVKMKEKGDIPEGYSVSREKKERFSLILESASTNQTSMYLCASSLPTGWSSYNEQFFGPGTRLTVL.

The chain is built from TRBV19 and TRBJ1-1, with TRBD1 matching 9 bases. The junction had 6 bases not matched to a gene; V was cut back by 0 bases and J by 1 base. The CDR3 runs 17 residues. Germline lookup yields CDR1 LNHDA and CDR2 SQIVND (reference sequence). CDR3 in amino acids: CASSIEEGTGKNTEAFF. The CDR3 nucleotides are TGTGCCAGTAGTATAGAGGAGGGGACAGGGAAGAACACTGAAGCTTTCTTT.

The CDR3 loop reads CASRVQGPNYGYTF. CDR3 DNA sequence: TGTGCCAGCAGGGTACAGGGGCCTAACTATGGCTACACCTTC. The chain links TRBV2 to TRBJ1-2; 7 bases map to TRBD1. The CDR3 consists of 14 residues. The germline gives CDR1 SNHLY, CDR2 FYNNEI. J was trimmed by 0 bases and V by 6 bases; bases with no gene match: 4.

Written as DNA, the CDR3 is TGTGCCAGCAGCCCGGACAGGAAAGTTGGAAACACCATATATTTT. Protein product: CASSPDRKVGNTIYF. This rearrangement joins TRBV5-6 to TRBJ1-3; 7 nucleotides line up with TRBD1. Germline trimming cut 4 bases from V and 3 bases from J; bases unmatched to any gene: 7. Germline V gene sequence: CDR1 SGHDT, CDR2 YYEEEE. This CDR3 region has 15 residues.

This chain connects TRBV18 to TRBJ2-5, with D hard to call. V lost 6 bases and J lost 2, with 10 bases in between. The CDR3 sequence is 13 residues long. Germline V lookup: CDR1 KGHSH, CDR2 LQKENI. The CDR3 loop reads CASSESFQETQYF. CDR3 DNA sequence: TGTGCCAGCTCTGAAAGCTTTCAAGAGACCCAGTACTTC.

This CDR3 reads CASSVQDYEQYF. The CDR3 nucleotides read TGTGCCAGCTCAGTACAGGATTACGAGCAGTACTTC. This chain links TRBV18 with TRBJ2-7; possibly TRBD1 for D (5 bases). Trimming took off 5 bases at V and 4 bases at J, with 9 bases between the two ends. This CDR3 spans 12 amino acids. From germline, CDR1 is KGHSH and CDR2 LQKENI.

The chain couples TRBV2 to TRBJ1-2; D is possibly TRBD1 (5 bases). Germline V gene sequence: CDR1 SNHLY, CDR2 FYNNEI. The CDR3 is made up of 12 amino acids. Trimming shortened V by 5 bases and J by 4 bases, and 8 bases separated the two germline ends. The CDR3 nucleotides are TGTGCCAGCAGTCGGACATCCTATGGCTACACCTTC. Its protein is CASSRTSYGYTF.

The chain is built from TRBV14 and TRBJ1-6; 7 nucleotides agree with TRBD1. The CDR3 has 16 residues. Germline CDR1 and CDR2: SGHDN and FVKESK. The ends lost 3 bases at V and 7 bases at J; junction bases unmatched: 9. CDR3 sequence reads: CASSHLLRGRNSPLHF. The CDR3 DNA is TGTGCCAGCAGCCATCTGTTAAGGGGGCGGAATTCACCCCTCCACTTT.

V gene TRBV11-2 combines with J gene TRBJ1-4; the match to TRBD1 covers 7 bases. The trim removed 5 bases at V and 8 bases at J, leaving 8 bases unmatched. The CDR3 loop spans 14 amino acids. Germline V gene lookup returns CDR1 SGHAT and CDR2 FQNNGV. CDR3 DNA sequence: TGTGCCAGCAGCCGAGGGGGCAGGGAAGAAAAACTGTTTTTT. As protein: CASSRGGREEKLFF.

The chain has TRBV27 and TRBJ1-2, with 9 bases fitting TRBD1. CDR1 and CDR2 from the germline V gene are MNHEY and SMNVEV (reference sequence). This CDR3 is built from 17 residues. V shed 2 bases and J 0 bases; nucleotides not matched to a gene: 7. CDR3 in amino acids: CASSLLQGAGANYGYTF. CDR3 DNA: TGTGCCAGCAGTTTACTACAGGGGGCCGGAGCTAACTATGGCTACACCTTC.

The count of this clone is one. The V gene is TRBV13, the J gene TRBJ1-6; D is unclear. The V end was cut by 6 bases, the J end by 1 base, with 16 bases between. This CDR3 has 17 amino acids. In germline, CDR1 is PRHDT, CDR2 FYEKMQ (reference sequence). CDR3 DNA sequence: TGTGCCAGCAGGGGAGACGGGAGTGGGTCCTATAATTCACCCCTCCACTTT. It yields the protein CASRGDGSGSYNSPLHF.

The rearrangement links TRBV5-1 to TRBJ2-3; perhaps TRBD1 as D (7 bases). The germline gives CDR1 SGHRS, CDR2 YFSETQ. The CDR3 spans 14 residues. With 3 bases removed from V and 4 bases from J, the gap between germline ends came to 12 bases. The CDR3 nucleotides read TGCGCCAGCAGCTCTCAGGGGGGCCCAGATACGCAGTATTTT. Translating it yields CASSSQGGPDTQYF. The complete variable domain, with remaining parts taken from reference TRBV5-1 and TRBJ2-3, reads KAGVTQTPRYLIKTRGQQVTLSCSPISGHRSVSWYQQTPGQGLQFLFEYFSETQRNKGNFPGRFSGRQFSNSRSEMNVSTLELGDSALYLCASSSQGGPDTQYFGPGTRLTVL.

The rearrangement joins TRBV18 to TRBJ2-7, with D possibly being TRBD2 (6 bases). V was clipped by 0 bases and J by 0 bases, with 12 bases between them. Looked up from germline, CDR1 is KGHSH and CDR2 is LQKENI. The CDR3 runs 16 residues. The CDR3 nucleotides read TGTGCCAGCTCACCACCGGGACTCCCTAGCTCCTACGAGCAGTACTTC. It encodes CASSPPGLPSSYEQYF.

The chain's CDR3 is CASSLAVGGTEAFF. CDR3 nucleotides: TGTGCCAGCAGCTTAGCCGTCGGGGGCACTGAAGCTTTCTTT. The V call is TRBV7-6, the J call TRBJ1-1; weak D call: TRBD1 (5 bases). CDR3 size: 14 residues. The V gene's germline CDR1 is SGHVS and CDR2 FNYEAQ. Trimming pared 0 bases from V and 4 bases from J, leaving 9 bases between. Looking up the rest from reference TRBV7-6 and TRBJ1-1 gives the full variable domain: GAGVSQSPRYKVTKRGQDVALRCDPISGHVSLYWYRQALGQGPEFLTYFNYEAQQDKSGLPNDRFSAERPEGSISTLTIQRTEQRDSAMYRCASSLAVGGTEAFFGQGTRLTVV.

V is TRBV12-5 and J is TRBJ2-3; D ambiguous. The germline V and J ends were trimmed by 0 bases and 5 bases, with 9 bases remaining between them. Germline assignment: CDR1 LGHNT and CDR2 FRNRAP. CDR3 length: 14 amino acids. The CDR3 DNA reads TGTGCTAGTGGTTTGGTACTGCGATTAGATACGCAGTATTTT. Translated: CASGLVLRLDTQYF.

This sequence joins TRBV13 and TRBJ2-1; TRBD2 agrees at 13 bases. The germline V gene encodes CDR1 PRHDT and CDR2 FYEKMQ (reference sequence). The CDR3 totals 21 residues. The V segment lost 1 base and the J segment 11 bases; nucleotides outside the gene matches: 23. The CDR3 DNA reads as TGTGCCAGCAGCTTAGCCCCCGGCCTCGACACGTCGGGACTAGCGGGAACCCAGCAGTTCTTC. It is translated as CASSLAPGLDTSGLAGTQQFF. The full variable domain, its missing parts supplied by reference TRBV13 and TRBJ2-1, is AAGVIQSPRHLIKEKRETATLKCYPIPRHDTVYWYQQGPGQDPQFLISFYEKMQSDKGSIPDRFSAQQFSDYHSELNMSSLELGDSALYFCASSLAPGLDTSGLAGTQQFFGPGTRLTVL.

This chain links TRBV18 with TRBJ2-2, with D possibly being TRBD1 (5 bases). The CDR3 is 14 residues long. The germline V gene has CDR1 KGHSH and CDR2 LQKENI. The ends were cut back, 3 bases at V and 1 base at J, with 6 bases in the middle. CDR3 in DNA: TGTGCCAGCTCACCCGACAGGAACACCGGGGAGCTGTTTTTT. It specifies CASSPDRNTGELFF.

The chain links TRBV13 to TRBJ2-3, with 10 bases aligning to TRBD2. The CDR3 extends over 15 amino acids. The germline V gene has CDR1 PRHDT and CDR2 FYEKMQ (reference sequence). V lost 0 bases, J lost 3 bases, and 0 bases stayed unmatched. The CDR3 region has the DNA TGTGCCAGCAGCTTAGGTAGCGGGGGGACAGATACGCAGTATTTT. It encodes CASSLGSGGTDTQYF.

CDR3 region: CASSQITGGETQYF. CDR3 nucleotides: TGTGCCAGCAGTCAAATTACAGGGGGAGAGACCCAGTACTTC. The chain joins TRBV6-1 to TRBJ2-5; the match to TRBD1 covers 8 bases. The CDR3 is 14 amino acids. Germline loops: CDR1 MNHNS, CDR2 SASEGT. The J segment lost 4 bases and the V segment lost 5 bases, leaving 6 bases of the junction unmatched.

The sample holds one count of this clone. The chain carries TRBV2 and TRBJ2-7; 7 bases line up with TRBD1. This CDR3 comprises 13 residues. V was clipped by 7 bases and J by 3 bases; unmatched bases: 6. The V gene's germline CDR1 is SNHLY and CDR2 FYNNEI. The CDR3 loop reads CASIYGTDYEQYF. In nucleotides, the CDR3 is TGTGCCAGCATCTATGGGACAGACTACGAGCAGTACTTC.